Sequencing of this T cell receptor (beta chain) was carried out in a study of human T cells and chemical hapten exposure. From the RACE reads, TCRdb called clonotypes with MiXCR, one entry per CDR3 protein. The sample includes 380,000 or so distinct CDR3 sequences, roughly 4.8% of them seen just once. Noted time point: patch test 1, 2 weeks after DPC sensitization. Treatment given: therapeutic diphenylcyclopropenone sensitization with weekly scalp DPC. This clonotype was counted at least ten times. Germline lookup yields CDR1 SQVTM and CDR2 ANQGSEA. This CDR3 spans 14 amino acids. Trimming removed 4 bases from V and 6 bases from J; junction bases left unmatched: 5.

Specimen: whole blood, collected in connection with sensitization to the hapten diphenylcyclopropenone (DPC). The gene calls are TRBV29-1 and TRBJ2-2; 10 nucleotides match TRBD1. The sequence came from a woman between 50 and 59 years old with alopecia areata. Some clones in this sample may be carry-over from other donors' samples. CDR3 sequence (DNA): TGCAGCGTTGGGGGACAGGGGATGGCCGGGGAGCTGTTTTTT. It codes for CSVGGQGMAGELFF.